This T cell receptor (beta chain) was identified during a study of T-cell reconstitution after alpha-beta-depleted transplantation in children. Points from the study as a whole: Several hundred graft clones that had expanded were reportedly the source of alpha-beta T cells about two months after transplant. Newly produced T cells mostly provided counts and TCRbeta diversity after one year, as hyperexpanded clones declined.

This clonotype occurred many times. The antigen remains unidentified. The ends were cut back, 0 bases at V and 0 bases at J, with 16 bases in the middle. The CDR3 is made up of 18 amino acids. CDR1 and CDR2 from the germline V gene are SGHRS and YFSETQ. Researchers prepared the TCRbeta library using unique molecular identifiers, the study reports. One entry per CDR3 protein results from TCRdb running MiXCR on the PCR reads. The table records approximately 300,000 distinct CDR3 sequences, more than 9% of them present only once. The sample was peripheral blood, taken 180 days after TCRalphabeta/CD19-depleted stem cell transplant. The chain combines TRBV5-1 with TRBJ2-4; D is unresolved. The sequence was collected from a male patient aged 2 to 9 who had a stem cell transplant for chronic granulomatous disease, so the T cells may come from the graft donor. The CDR3 sequence: CASSLGPGVHVAKNIQYF. The DNA of the CDR3 is TGCGCCAGCAGCTTGGGCCCAGGAGTGCATGTAGCCAAAAACATTCAGTACTTC.